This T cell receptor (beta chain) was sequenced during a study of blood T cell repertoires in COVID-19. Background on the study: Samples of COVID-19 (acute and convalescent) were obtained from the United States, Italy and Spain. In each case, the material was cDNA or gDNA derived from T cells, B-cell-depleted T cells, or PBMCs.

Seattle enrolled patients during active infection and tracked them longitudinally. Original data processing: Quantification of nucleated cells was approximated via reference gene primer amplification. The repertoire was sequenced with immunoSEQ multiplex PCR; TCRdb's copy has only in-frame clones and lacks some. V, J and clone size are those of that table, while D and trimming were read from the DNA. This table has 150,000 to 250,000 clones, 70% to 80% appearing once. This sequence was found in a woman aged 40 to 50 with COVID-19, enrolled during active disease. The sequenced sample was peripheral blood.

The CDR3 sequence is CASSLGSGNTEAFF. CDR3 coding DNA: TGTGCCAGCAGCTTAGGATCGGGGAACACTGAAGCTTTCTTT. The chain recombines TRBV7-3 with TRBJ1-1; no reliable D call. The CDR3 contains 14 residues. Per germline, CDR1 SGHTA and CDR2 FQGTGA. Trimming removed 2 bases at V and 1 base at J, with 8 bases between.